Below are 29 T cell receptor beta chains sequenced from a single sample in a study of T cells after posttransplantation cyclophosphamide. The naive gate required viable CD3+CD4+ or CD3+CD8+ cells with CCR7+CD45RA+CD45RO-CD95-CD27+CD28+ phenotype. Data came from immunoSEQ multiplex PCR; TCRdb stores just in-frame clones and leaves some out. The table shows 25,000 to 35,000 clones, with around nine tenths occurring only once. Sequencing was carried out using naive CD4+ T cells sorted from PBMCs. These receptors were taken from a woman aged 55-69 years in good health, CMV-negative, and a related stem cell transplant donor.

The chain recombines TRBV5-6 with TRBJ1-2; the D gene is possibly TRBD1 (5 bases). The CDR3 is 13 residues long. CDR1 is SGHDT and CDR2 is YYEEEE in the germline V gene. The V and J ends lost 4 bases and 3 bases respectively, with 10 bases between them. This CDR3 is CASSGAGYYGYTF. In nucleotides, the CDR3 is TGTGCCAGCAGCGGCGCAGGGTACTATGGCTACACCTTC. The variable domain in full, completed from reference TRBV5-6 and TRBJ1-2, reads DAGVTQSPTHLIKTRGQQVTLRCSPKSGHDTVSWYQQALGQGPQFIFQYYEEEERQRGNFPDRFSGHQFPNYSSELNVNALLLGDSALYLCASSGAGYYGYTFGSGTRLTVV.

This clone was observed once. V gene TRBV4-1 combines with J gene TRBJ2-2; 7 positions match TRBD1. The CDR3 runs 16 residues. Germline CDR1 MGHRA, CDR2 YSYEKL. V lost 5 bases to trimming and J lost 0 bases; unmatched junction nucleotides: 6. CDR3 sequence reads: CASSTPGQTNTGELFF. The CDR3, as DNA: TGCGCCAGCAGCACCCCGGGACAGACGAACACCGGGGAGCTGTTTTTT.

V is TRBV5-4 and J is TRBJ2-3; weak D call: TRBD2 (5 bases). CDR1 and CDR2 from the germline V gene are SGHNT and YYREEE (reference sequence). V lost 3 bases to trimming and J lost 11 bases, with 16 bases between them. The CDR3 spans 13 residues. Here the CDR3 DNA reads TGTGCCAGCAGCTCCGAGACGGGGAGTAGGCAGTATTTT. This sequence encodes CASSSETGSRQYF.

The chain carries TRBV19 and TRBJ1-2; D is perhaps TRBD1 (5 bases). This CDR3 region has 16 residues. V lost 6 bases, J lost 7 bases, and 24 bases lay in between. CDR1 LNHDA and CDR2 SQIVND come from the germline V gene (reference sequence). This CDR3 reads CASSYEAWGPNFGYTF. The CDR3 DNA is TGTGCCAGTAGCTACGAGGCTTGGGGCCCCAATTTTGGCTACACCTTC.

This clone occurred once. The rearrangement uses TRBV7-9 and TRBJ1-1; 8 bases are a match to TRBD1. Germline-derived CDR1 and CDR2 are SEHNR and FQNEAQ (reference sequence). V lost 2 bases to trimming and J lost 1 base; unmatched junction nucleotides: 3. The CDR3 has 15 amino acids. This CDR3 is CASSLQGAANTEAFF. In nucleotides, the CDR3 is TGTGCCAGCAGCTTACAGGGGGCCGCGAACACTGAAGCTTTCTTT.

This chain links TRBV6-5 with TRBJ1-6; TRBD1 is a possible D gene (6 bases). Deletions cut 0 bases from V and 10 bases from J, with 13 bases between. In germline, CDR1 is MNHEY, CDR2 SVGAGI. The CDR3 runs 15 residues. The CDR3 bases are TGTGCCAGCAGTTACTCGTCAGGGGAGTCCTCACCCCTCCACTTT. Protein product: CASSYSSGESSPLHF.

This rearrangement joins TRBV7-2 to TRBJ1-5, with D possibly matching TRBD1 (6 bases). CDR3 length: 15 amino acids. With 5 bases removed from V and 3 bases from J, the gap between germline ends came to 14 bases. From germline, CDR1 is SGHTA and CDR2 FQGNSA. CDR3 protein: CASSPRGGSNQPQHF. The CDR3 DNA reads as TGTGCCAGCAGCCCCCGGGGGGGCTCCAATCAGCCCCAGCATTTT.

In this sample, this clone turned up a few times. The rearrangement links TRBV7-2 to TRBJ2-7; 7 nucleotides align to TRBD1. The CDR3 loop spans 14 amino acids. The V segment lost 5 bases and the J segment 0 bases; nucleotides outside the gene matches: 4. Per the germline V gene, CDR1 is SGHTA and CDR2 is FQGNSA. Here the CDR3 reads CASSPDRVSYEQYF. The CDR3, as DNA: TGTGCCAGCAGCCCTGACAGGGTCTCCTACGAGCAGTACTTC.

J is TRBJ2-1 and V is TRBV29-1, with 7 bases lining up with TRBD2. The V segment lost 7 bases and the J segment 6 bases; nucleotides outside the gene matches: 12. This CDR3 comprises 14 residues. CDR1 is SQVTM and CDR2 is ANQGSEA in the germline V gene. The CDR3 region has the DNA TGCAGCGCCCCTCTTGCGGGAGCCTCCAATGAGCAGTTCTTC. Amino acids: CSAPLAGASNEQFF.

CDR3 region: CAWGGTPPKVISNQPQHF. In nucleotides, the CDR3 is TGTGCCTGGGGGGGCACCCCGCCCAAAGTCATTAGCAATCAGCCCCAGCATTTT. The chain joins TRBV30 to TRBJ1-5, with D maybe TRBD1 (6 bases). CDR1 GTSNPN and CDR2 SVGIG come from the germline V gene (reference sequence). Trimming shortened V by 5 bases and J by 0 bases, and 23 bases separated the two germline ends. CDR3 length: 18 amino acids.

J is TRBJ1-3 and V is TRBV30; D may be TRBD1 (5 bases). The CDR3 is made up of 13 amino acids. Deletions cut 2 bases from V and 10 bases from J, with 15 bases between. Germline assignment: CDR1 GTSNPN and CDR2 SVGIG (reference sequence). In nucleotides, the CDR3 is TGTGCCTGGAGTAGGCAGGGTGGTACAACCATATATTTT. Its translation is CAWSRQGGTTIYF.

The gene calls are TRBV29-1 and TRBJ2-3; 8 bases are shared with TRBD1. The CDR3 runs 14 residues. The junction had 8 bases not matched to a gene; V was cut back by 6 bases and J by 3 bases. CDR1 is SQVTM, CDR2 ANQGSEA, per germline. The DNA for the CDR3 is TGCAGCGTGAGGGACAGGCGTGGGACAGATACGCAGTATTTT. Its protein is CSVRDRRGTDTQYF.

The CDR3: CASSLSGGPTGAQYF. The CDR3 region has the DNA TGTGCCAGCAGCCTTAGCGGGGGGCCCACCGGGGCCCAGTACTTC. The rearrangement uses TRBV6-5 and TRBJ2-5; 10 bases fit TRBD2. CDR3 length equals 15 residues. With V trimmed by 6 bases and J by 9 bases, 13 bases remained unmatched. Germline values: CDR1 MNHEY, CDR2 SVGAGI.

CDR3 DNA: TGCGCCAGCAGCTCGGCGGGGGGCCAGAACACTGAAGCTTTCTTT. The encoded protein is CASSSAGGQNTEAFF. V gene TRBV5-1 combines with J gene TRBJ1-1, with D perhaps TRBD1 (6 bases). Trimming removed 3 bases from V and 1 base from J, with 13 bases in between. CDR1 and CDR2 (germline): SGHRS, YFSETQ. The CDR3 spans 15 residues.

V is TRBV28 and J is TRBJ2-5; the match to TRBD2 covers 7 bases. With the DNA end fitting TRBJ2-7 better, the J assignment may be wrong. The germline CDR1 and CDR2 sequences are MDHEN and SYDVKM. The CDR3 consists of 15 residues. The CDR3, as DNA: TGTGCCAGCAGTCCCATAGCGGGTAAAACCTACGAGCAGTACTTC. This sequence encodes CASSPIAGKTYEQYF.

The rearrangement links TRBV20-1 to TRBJ2-7, with D tentatively TRBD1 (5 bases). The CDR3 sequence is 10 residues long. Germline V lookup: CDR1 DFQATT, CDR2 SNEGSKA (reference sequence). V dropped 3 bases and J dropped 6 bases, with 6 bases sitting between them. In nucleotides, the CDR3 is TGCAGTGCTAGGGGGCCCGAGCAGTACTTC. As protein: CSARGPEQYF.

The rearrangement joins TRBV19 to TRBJ1-1; 8 nucleotides match TRBD1. CDR3 size: 14 residues. Germline values: CDR1 LNHDA, CDR2 SQIVND (reference sequence). The J segment lost 4 bases and the V segment lost 6 bases, leaving 7 bases of the junction unmatched. CDR3 sequence reads: CASRITGGSTEAFF. The CDR3, as DNA: TGTGCCAGTAGGATTACAGGGGGGAGCACTGAAGCTTTCTTT.

The V call is TRBV6-4, the J call TRBJ2-7; D is unresolved. Germline V gives CDR1 MRHNA, CDR2 SNTAGT. Trimming shortened V by 8 bases and J by 6 bases, and 11 bases separated the two germline ends. This CDR3 has 11 amino acids. The CDR3 region is CASRWAREQYF. CDR3 in DNA: TGTGCCAGCCGATGGGCCCGCGAGCAGTACTTC.

The V gene is TRBV18, the J gene TRBJ2-1, with D possibly TRBD1 on 5 matching bases. Germline V CDR1 and CDR2: KGHSH, LQKENI. The CDR3 is 15 amino acids. V was shortened by 6 bases and J by 5 bases, with 17 bases between the two germline ends. CDR3 loop: CASSSQSTGNNEQFF. For the CDR3, the DNA is TGTGCCAGCTCTTCTCAGTCAACAGGAAACAATGAGCAGTTCTTC.

The CDR3 region has the DNA TGTGCCAGCAGGGCCTCAGGGGGCAATCAGCCCCAGCATTTT. Amino acids: CASRASGGNQPQHF. This chain uses TRBV6-5 with TRBJ1-5; TRBD1 might be the D (6 bases). Trimming removed 6 bases from V and 2 bases from J, with 11 bases in between. The CDR3 contains 14 residues. Germline CDR1 and CDR2: MNHEY and SVGAGI.

This chain uses TRBV11-3 with TRBJ2-3; the match to TRBD2 covers 7 bases. Trimming took 5 bases from V and 7 from J; bases not matched to a gene: 3. The CDR3 extends over 12 amino acids. Germline CDR1 is SGHNT and CDR2 is YENEEA. CDR3 sequence reads: CASSQRGHTQYF. CDR3 coding DNA: TGTGCCAGCAGCCAGCGGGGTCATACGCAGTATTTT.

The gene calls are TRBV7-2 and TRBJ1-1, with TRBD1 as a possible D gene (6 bases). Per the germline V gene, CDR1 is SGHTA and CDR2 is FQGNSA. V dropped 5 bases and J dropped 2 bases, with 12 bases sitting between them. CDR3 length: 14 residues. The DNA of the CDR3 is TGTGCCAGCAGCATCCTACAGGGAAACACTGAAGCTTTCTTT. Its protein is CASSILQGNTEAFF.

The chain is built from TRBV18 and TRBJ1-1, with D hard to call. With 3 bases removed from V and 6 bases from J, the gap between germline ends came to 11 bases. Germline values: CDR1 KGHSH, CDR2 LQKENI. This CDR3 region has 13 residues. CDR3 loop: CASSPGIWAEAFF. The CDR3 DNA follows: TGTGCCAGCTCACCCGGGATTTGGGCTGAAGCTTTCTTT.

The rearrangement links TRBV2 to TRBJ1-2; D call uncertain. This CDR3 comprises 12 residues. Germline V gives CDR1 SNHLY, CDR2 FYNNEI. V was clipped by 8 bases and J by 0 bases, with 7 bases between them. This chain's CDR3 is CASRISNYGYTF. The CDR3 bases are TGTGCCAGCCGTATTTCTAACTATGGCTACACCTTC.

As concerns this clone: A junction boundary mismatches the germline segment, possibly from a read error. The rearrangement joins TRBV5-1 to TRBJ2-5; D call uncertain. The germline V gene encodes CDR1 SGHRS and CDR2 YFSETQ. The CDR3 covers 11 residues. The CDR3 sequence is CASGFEETQYF. In DNA form, the CDR3 reads TGCGCCAGCGGCTTTGAGGAGACCCAGTACTTC. Full variable domain (outside the CDR3, taken from reference TRBV5-1 and TRBJ2-5): KAGVTQTPRYLIKTRGQQVTLSCSPISGHRSVSWYQQTPGQGLQFLFEYFSETQRNKGNFPGRFSGRQFSNSRSEMNVSTLELGDSALYLCASGFEETQYFGPGTRLLVL.

This chain connects TRBV28 to TRBJ2-1; 7 bases fit TRBD2. This CDR3 is built from 15 residues. V lost 2 bases and J lost 4; bases outside the gene matches: 5. Germline assignment: CDR1 MDHEN and CDR2 SYDVKM. As DNA, the CDR3 is TGTGCCAGCAGTTTAGCGGGAGTAGATTACAATGAGCAGTTCTTC. This gives the protein CASSLAGVDYNEQFF.

This rearrangement joins TRBV27 to TRBJ2-1, with 7 bases aligning to TRBD2. The germline CDR1 and CDR2 sequences are MNHEY and SMNVEV (reference sequence). J lost 7 bases, V lost 2 bases, and 5 bases had no gene match. The CDR3 is made up of 14 amino acids. The CDR3 loop is CASSLSIGGNEQFF. Written as DNA, the CDR3 is TGTGCCAGCAGTTTAAGCATCGGGGGGAATGAGCAGTTCTTC.

This rearrangement joins TRBV5-4 to TRBJ2-3; 9 bases are a match to TRBD2. The CDR3 covers 15 residues. CDR1 is SGHNT, CDR2 YYREEE, per germline (reference sequence). Trimming removed 0 bases from V and 4 bases from J; junction bases left unmatched: 3. Written as DNA, the CDR3 is TGTGCCAGCAGCTTGGGTGCGGGGGGGTCAGATACGCAGTATTTT. Encoded protein: CASSLGAGGSDTQYF.

The chain uses TRBV15 and TRBJ1-2; 8 nucleotides match TRBD1. The length of the CDR3 is 15 residues. The J segment lost 4 bases and the V segment lost 1 base, leaving 5 bases of the junction unmatched. Germline CDR1 is LNHNV and CDR2 is YYDKDF (reference sequence). The CDR3 spells CATSRGGQGAYGYTF. CDR3 coding DNA: TGTGCCACCAGCAGAGGCGGACAGGGCGCCTATGGCTACACCTTC.